The source of this TCR beta chain is a study of Graves' ophthalmopathy and Graves' hyperthyroidism. The study, taken as a whole, reports: A 13-signature model separated ophthalmopathy from stable hyperthyroidism, just under 90% sensitivity, roughly 81% specificity. Appearing in blood as well were most expanded thyroid clonotypes above 0.001 frequency.

CDR3 length: 13 amino acids. V lost 3 bases, J lost 8 bases, and 12 bases lay in between. From germline, CDR1 is SGHTA and CDR2 FQGNSA. This clonotype was seen only a few times. What it binds is not known. Scientists amplified the TCR beta CDR3 regions from RNA transcripts. RT-PCR with HTBI primers came first, then second-round multiplex PCR. TCRdb called the multiplex PCR reads again in MiXCR, with one record for every CDR3 protein. The sample shows roughly 60,000 distinct CDR3 sequences, less than 55% of them seen only once. Donors with ophthalmopathy: moderate-to-severe activity, CAS ≥3, NOSPECS ≥4, duration under 3 months. Researchers turned away patients with other autoimmune diseases, uncontrolled infections, pregnancy or lactation.

This chain joins TRBV7-2 and TRBJ2-3, with a weak D call TRBD1 (5 bases). The sequence came from an adult woman with Graves' ophthalmopathy. The sequencing input was peripheral blood. The CDR3 loop is CASSLGPASTQYF. The CDR3 DNA is TGTGCCAGCAGCTTGGGGCCAGCAAGTACGCAGTATTTT.